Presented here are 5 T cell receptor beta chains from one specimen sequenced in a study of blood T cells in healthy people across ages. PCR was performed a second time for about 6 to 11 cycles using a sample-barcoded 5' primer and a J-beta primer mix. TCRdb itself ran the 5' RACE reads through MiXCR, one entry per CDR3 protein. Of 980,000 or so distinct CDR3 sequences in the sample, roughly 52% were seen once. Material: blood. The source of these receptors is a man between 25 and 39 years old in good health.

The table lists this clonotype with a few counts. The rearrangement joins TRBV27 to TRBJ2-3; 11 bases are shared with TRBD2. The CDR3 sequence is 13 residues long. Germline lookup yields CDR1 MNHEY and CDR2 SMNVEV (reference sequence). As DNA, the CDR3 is TGTCTAGCGGGGGGCCCTCATGGAGATACGCAGTATTTT. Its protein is CLAGGPHGDTQYF.

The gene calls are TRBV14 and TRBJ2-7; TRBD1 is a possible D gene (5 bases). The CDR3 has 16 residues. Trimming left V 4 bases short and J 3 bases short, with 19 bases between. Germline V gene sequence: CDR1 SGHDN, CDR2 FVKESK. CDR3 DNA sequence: TGTGCCAGCAGCCCTACAGGAACCTTTGCCGACTACGAGCAGTACTTC. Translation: CASSPTGTFADYEQYF.

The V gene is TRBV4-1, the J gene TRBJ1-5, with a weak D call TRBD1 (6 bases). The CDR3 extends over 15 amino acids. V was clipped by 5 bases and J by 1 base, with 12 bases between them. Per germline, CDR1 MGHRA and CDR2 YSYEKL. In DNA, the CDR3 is TGCGCCAGCAGCTCCACAGGGACCAGCAATCAGCCCCAGCATTTT. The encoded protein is CASSSTGTSNQPQHF.

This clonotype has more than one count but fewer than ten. The DNA for the CDR3 is TGTGCCAGCAGTTCCCCGGGACAGGAGAACTCCTACGAGCAGTACTTC. Its protein is CASSSPGQENSYEQYF. The chain links TRBV27 to TRBJ2-7; 8 bases fit TRBD1. The junction had 8 bases not matched to a gene; V was cut back by 4 bases and J by 0 bases. The CDR3 has 16 residues. Germline loops: CDR1 MNHEY, CDR2 SMNVEV (reference sequence).

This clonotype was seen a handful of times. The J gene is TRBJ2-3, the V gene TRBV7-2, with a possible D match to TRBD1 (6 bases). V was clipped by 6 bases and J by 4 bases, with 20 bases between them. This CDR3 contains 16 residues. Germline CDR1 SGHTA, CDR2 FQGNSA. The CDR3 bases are TGTGCCAGCAGACAGGGAAACCTGGGGTCCGCAGATACGCAGTATTTT. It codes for CASRQGNLGSADTQYF.